Listed here are 7 T cell receptor beta chains from one sample, sequenced in a study of T cell responses to AZD1222 COVID-19 vaccine. The repertoire was sequenced with immunoSEQ multiplex PCR; TCRdb's copy has only in-frame clones and lacks some. The table includes approximately 100,000 clones, about 90% detected once. Sequencing was performed on peripheral blood, taken 28 days after the second AZD1222 dose. The receptors stem from an adult who received the AZD1222 COVID-19 vaccine.

This rearrangement joins TRBV27 to TRBJ2-1; D not certain. CDR1 is MNHEY and CDR2 is SMNVEV in the germline V gene (reference sequence). The CDR3 runs 14 residues. V was clipped by 3 bases and J by 6 bases, with 12 bases between them. CDR3 residues: CASSLQVNFNEQFF. CDR3 bases: TGTGCCAGCAGTTTGCAGGTTAATTTCAATGAGCAGTTCTTC.

V and J are TRBV29-1 and TRBJ1-2; D remains unclear. Germline values: CDR1 SQVTM, CDR2 ANQGSEA. V lost 3 bases and J lost 8, with 10 bases in between. The CDR3 is made up of 11 amino acids. CDR3 loop: CSVDAGQGYTF. CDR3 sequence (DNA): TGCAGCGTTGATGCCGGGCAAGGCTACACCTTC. Drawing the rest from reference TRBV29-1 and TRBJ1-2, the complete variable domain is SAVISQKPSRDICQRGTSLTIQCQVDSQVTMMFWYRQQPGQSLTLIATANQGSEATYESGFVIDKFPISRPNLTFSTLTVSNMSPEDSSIYLCSVDAGQGYTFGSGTRLTVV.

V gene TRBV5-1 combines with J gene TRBJ1-1; D gene uncertain. Between the trimmed V and J ends, which lost 2 bases and 3 bases, there was a span of 11 bases. CDR1 is SGHRS and CDR2 is YFSETQ in the germline V gene. The CDR3 loop spans 14 amino acids. Here the CDR3 reads CASSFKSRDTEAFF. The CDR3 region has the DNA TGCGCCAGCAGCTTTAAGAGCCGGGACACTGAAGCTTTCTTT.

The V call is TRBV28, the J call TRBJ2-1, with TRBD1 matching 8 bases. The CDR3 is 16 residues long. Germline lookup yields CDR1 MDHEN and CDR2 SYDVKM. Trimming at V came to 5 bases and at J to 1 base, leaving 7 bases not matched to a gene. The CDR3 reads CASSGGQGPSYNEQFF. The DNA for the CDR3 is TGTGCCAGCAGTGGAGGACAGGGCCCTTCCTACAATGAGCAGTTCTTC.

V is TRBV5-4 and J is TRBJ1-6; 9 bases match TRBD1. The CDR3 runs to 15 residues. The germline gives CDR1 SGHNT, CDR2 YYREEE (reference sequence). Unmatched junction bases numbered 3, after V lost 1 base and J lost 7 bases. Here the CDR3 reads CASSLYDRGNSPLHF. As DNA, the CDR3 is TGTGCCAGCAGCTTGTATGACAGGGGGAATTCACCCCTCCACTTT.

V and J are TRBV28 and TRBJ1-5; possible D gene TRBD1, 5 bases. CDR1 and CDR2 (germline): MDHEN, SYDVKM. This CDR3 spans 15 amino acids. The germline V and J ends were trimmed by 2 bases and 6 bases, with 14 bases remaining between them. This chain's CDR3 is CASSLGRRGRQPQHF. In DNA, the CDR3 is TGTGCCAGCAGTTTAGGTAGGAGGGGTCGTCAGCCCCAGCATTTT. Combining the CDR3 with reference TRBV28 and TRBJ1-5 gives the whole variable domain DVKVTQSSRYLVKRTGEKVFLECVQDMDHENMFWYRQDPGLGLRLIYFSYDVKMKEKGDIPEGYSVSREKKERFSLILESASTNQTSMYLCASSLGRRGRQPQHFGDGTRLSIL.

This chain connects TRBV29-1 to TRBJ2-7, with D maybe TRBD2 (5 bases). The germline gives CDR1 SQVTM, CDR2 ANQGSEA. This CDR3 is built from 14 residues. Trimming cost V 7 bases and J 2 bases, with 18 bases left between them. The CDR3 nucleotides read TGCAGCGCCGAGTTCCCGGACTTAGCCTACGAGCAGTACTTC. Residues: CSAEFPDLAYEQYF.